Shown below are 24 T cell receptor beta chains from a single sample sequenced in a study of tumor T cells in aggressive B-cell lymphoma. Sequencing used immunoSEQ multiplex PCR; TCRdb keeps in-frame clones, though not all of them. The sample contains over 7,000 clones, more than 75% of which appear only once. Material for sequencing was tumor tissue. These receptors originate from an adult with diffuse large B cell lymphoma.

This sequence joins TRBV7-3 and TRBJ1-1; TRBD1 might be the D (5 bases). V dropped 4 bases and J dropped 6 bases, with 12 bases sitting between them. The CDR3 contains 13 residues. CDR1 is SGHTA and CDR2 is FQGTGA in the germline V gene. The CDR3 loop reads CASSSGGGSEAFF. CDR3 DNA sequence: TGTGCCAGCAGCTCTGGGGGGGGGTCTGAAGCTTTCTTT.

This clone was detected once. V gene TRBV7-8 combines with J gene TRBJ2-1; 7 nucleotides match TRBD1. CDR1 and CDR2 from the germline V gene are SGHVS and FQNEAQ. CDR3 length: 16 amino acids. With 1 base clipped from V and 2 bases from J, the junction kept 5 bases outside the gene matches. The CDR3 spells CASSLEGGAPYNEQFF. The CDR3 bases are TGTGCCAGCAGCTTAGAAGGGGGCGCACCCTACAATGAGCAGTTCTTC.

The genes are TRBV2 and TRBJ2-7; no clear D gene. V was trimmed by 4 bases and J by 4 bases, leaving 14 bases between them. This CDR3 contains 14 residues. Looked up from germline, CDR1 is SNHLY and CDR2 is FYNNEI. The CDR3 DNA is TGTGCCAGCAGTGGTAGTCCTGAAATATACGAGCAGTACTTC. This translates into CASSGSPEIYEQYF.

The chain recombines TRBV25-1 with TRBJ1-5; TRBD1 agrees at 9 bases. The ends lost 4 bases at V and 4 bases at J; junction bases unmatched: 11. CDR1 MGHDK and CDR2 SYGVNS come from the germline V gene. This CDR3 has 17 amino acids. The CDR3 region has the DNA TGTGCCAGCAGTGGGGGTCTAAGACAGGGGGTTAATCAGCCCCAGCATTTT. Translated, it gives CASSGGLRQGVNQPQHF.

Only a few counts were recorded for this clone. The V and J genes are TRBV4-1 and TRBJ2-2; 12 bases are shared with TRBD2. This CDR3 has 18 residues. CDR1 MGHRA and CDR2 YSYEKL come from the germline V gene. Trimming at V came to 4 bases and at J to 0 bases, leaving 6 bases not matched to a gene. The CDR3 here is CASSRSTSGGSNTGELFF. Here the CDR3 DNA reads TGCGCCAGCAGCCGCTCGACTAGCGGGGGTTCGAACACCGGGGAGCTGTTTTTT.

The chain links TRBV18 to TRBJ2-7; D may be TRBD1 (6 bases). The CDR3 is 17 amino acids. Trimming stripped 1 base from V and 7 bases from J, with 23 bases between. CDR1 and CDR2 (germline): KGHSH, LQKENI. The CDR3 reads CASSPRDIGPPGMEQYF. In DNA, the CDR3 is TGTGCCAGCTCACCACGGGACATCGGACCTCCTGGGATGGAGCAGTACTTC.

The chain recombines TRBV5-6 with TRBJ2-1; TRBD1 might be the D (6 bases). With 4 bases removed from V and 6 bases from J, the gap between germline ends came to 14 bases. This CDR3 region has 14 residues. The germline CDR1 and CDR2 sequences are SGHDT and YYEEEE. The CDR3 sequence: CASSQTWGLNEQFF. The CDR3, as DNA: TGTGCCAGCAGCCAAACTTGGGGGCTCAATGAGCAGTTCTTC.

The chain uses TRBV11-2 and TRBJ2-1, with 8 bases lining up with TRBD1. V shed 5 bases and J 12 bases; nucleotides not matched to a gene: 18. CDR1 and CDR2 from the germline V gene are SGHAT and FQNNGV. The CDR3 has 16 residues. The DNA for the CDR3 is TGTGCCAGCAGCCGGGGGACAGGCGACTCAGTTCTCGGGCAGTTCTTC. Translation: CASSRGTGDSVLGQFF. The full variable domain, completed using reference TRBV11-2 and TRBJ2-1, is EAGVAQSPRYKIIEKRQSVAFWCNPISGHATLYWYQQILGQGPKLLIQFQNNGVVDDSQLPKDRFSAERLKGVDSTLKIQPAKLEDSAVYLCASSRGTGDSVLGQFFGPGTRLTVL.

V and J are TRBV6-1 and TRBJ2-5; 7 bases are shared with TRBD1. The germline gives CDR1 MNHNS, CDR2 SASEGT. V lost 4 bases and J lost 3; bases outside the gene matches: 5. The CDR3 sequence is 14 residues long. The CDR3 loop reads CASSASTGEETQYF. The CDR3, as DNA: TGTGCCAGCAGTGCAAGTACAGGGGAAGAGACCCAGTACTTC.

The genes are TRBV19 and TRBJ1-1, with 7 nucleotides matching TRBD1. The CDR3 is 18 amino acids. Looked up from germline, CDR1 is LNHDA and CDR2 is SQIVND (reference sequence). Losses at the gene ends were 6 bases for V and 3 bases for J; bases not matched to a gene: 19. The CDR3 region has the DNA TGTGCCAGTAGCCTTTTTCCGGCCCGACAGGGCATCCACACTGAAGCTTTCTTT. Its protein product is CASSLFPARQGIHTEAFF.

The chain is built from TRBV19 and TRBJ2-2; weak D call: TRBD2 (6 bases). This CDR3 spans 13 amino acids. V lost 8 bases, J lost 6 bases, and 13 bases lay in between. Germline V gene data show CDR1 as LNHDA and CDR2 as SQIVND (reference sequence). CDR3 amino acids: CASWLALSGELFF. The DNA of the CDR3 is TGTGCCAGTTGGCTAGCGTTATCCGGGGAGCTGTTTTTT.

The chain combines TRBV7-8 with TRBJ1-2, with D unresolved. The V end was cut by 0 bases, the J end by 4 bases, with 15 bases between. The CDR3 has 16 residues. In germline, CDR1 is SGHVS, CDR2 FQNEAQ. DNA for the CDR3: TGTGCCAGCAGCTTAGCGCGAGGGTTGAGTGGCTATGGCTACACCTTC. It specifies CASSLARGLSGYGYTF.

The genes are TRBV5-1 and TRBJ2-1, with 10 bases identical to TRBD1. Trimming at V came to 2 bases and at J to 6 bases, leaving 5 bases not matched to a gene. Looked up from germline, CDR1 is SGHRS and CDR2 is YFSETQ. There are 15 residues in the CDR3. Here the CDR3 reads CASSFTGTGANEQFF. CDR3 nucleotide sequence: TGCGCCAGCAGCTTCACCGGGACAGGGGCCAATGAGCAGTTCTTC.

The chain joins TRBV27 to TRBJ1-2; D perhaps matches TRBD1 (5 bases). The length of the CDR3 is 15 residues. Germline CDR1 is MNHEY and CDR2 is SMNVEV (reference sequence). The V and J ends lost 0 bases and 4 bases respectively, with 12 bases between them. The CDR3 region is CASSLSGEGTYGYTF. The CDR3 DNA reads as TGTGCCAGCAGTTTATCGGGGGAGGGAACCTATGGCTACACCTTC.

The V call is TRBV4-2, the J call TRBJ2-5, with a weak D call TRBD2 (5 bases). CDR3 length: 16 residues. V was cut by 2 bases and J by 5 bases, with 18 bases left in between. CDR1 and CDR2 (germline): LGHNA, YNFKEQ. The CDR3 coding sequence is TGTGCCAGCAGCCAAACAACGGAGGTAACCGGGGAGACCCAGTACTTC. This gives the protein CASSQTTEVTGETQYF.

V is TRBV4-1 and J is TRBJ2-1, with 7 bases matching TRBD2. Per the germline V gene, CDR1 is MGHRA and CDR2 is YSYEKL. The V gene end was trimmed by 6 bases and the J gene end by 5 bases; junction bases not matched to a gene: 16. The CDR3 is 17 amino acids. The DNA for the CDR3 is TGCGCCAGCAGTCCGGGGGTCGCGGGAGCCCTGCACAATGAGCAGTTCTTC. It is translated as CASSPGVAGALHNEQFF.

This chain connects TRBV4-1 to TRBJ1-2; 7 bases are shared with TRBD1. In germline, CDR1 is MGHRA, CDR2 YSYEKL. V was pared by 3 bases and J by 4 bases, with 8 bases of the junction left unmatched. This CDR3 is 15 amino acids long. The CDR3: CASSQEDRVGYGYTF. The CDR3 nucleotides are TGCGCCAGCAGCCAGGAAGACAGGGTCGGCTATGGCTACACCTTC.

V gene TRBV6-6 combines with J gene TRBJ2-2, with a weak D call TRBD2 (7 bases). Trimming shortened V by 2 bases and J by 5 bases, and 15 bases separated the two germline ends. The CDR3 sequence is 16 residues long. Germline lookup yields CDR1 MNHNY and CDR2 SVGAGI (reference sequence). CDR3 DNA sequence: TGTGCCAGCAGTTACGGAGGGGGGGGCGAAACCGGGGAGCTGTTTTTT. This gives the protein CASSYGGGGETGELFF.

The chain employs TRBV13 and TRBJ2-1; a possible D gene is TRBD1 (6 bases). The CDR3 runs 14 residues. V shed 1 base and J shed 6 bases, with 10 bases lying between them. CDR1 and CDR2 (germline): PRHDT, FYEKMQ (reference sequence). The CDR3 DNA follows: TGTGCCAGCAGCTTAGACAGGGTTGGCAATGAGCAGTTCTTC. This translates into CASSLDRVGNEQFF.

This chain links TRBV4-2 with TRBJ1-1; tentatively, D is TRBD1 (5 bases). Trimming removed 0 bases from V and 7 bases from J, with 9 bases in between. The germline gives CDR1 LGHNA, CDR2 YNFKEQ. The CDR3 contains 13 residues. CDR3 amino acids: CASSQELGGEAFF. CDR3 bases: TGTGCCAGCAGCCAAGAATTGGGGGGTGAAGCTTTCTTT.

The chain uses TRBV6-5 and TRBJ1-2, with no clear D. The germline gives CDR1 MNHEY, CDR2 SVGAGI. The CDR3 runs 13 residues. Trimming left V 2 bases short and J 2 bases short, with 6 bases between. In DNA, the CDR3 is TGTGCCAGCAGTTACAGGGAGAACTATGGCTACACCTTC. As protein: CASSYRENYGYTF.

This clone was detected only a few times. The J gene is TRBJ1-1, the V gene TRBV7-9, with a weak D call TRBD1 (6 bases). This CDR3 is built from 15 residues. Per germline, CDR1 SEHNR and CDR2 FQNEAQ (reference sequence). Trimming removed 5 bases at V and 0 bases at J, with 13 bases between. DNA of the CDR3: TGTGCCAGCAGCCCGCTGGACAGAATGAACACTGAAGCTTTCTTT. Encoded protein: CASSPLDRMNTEAFF.

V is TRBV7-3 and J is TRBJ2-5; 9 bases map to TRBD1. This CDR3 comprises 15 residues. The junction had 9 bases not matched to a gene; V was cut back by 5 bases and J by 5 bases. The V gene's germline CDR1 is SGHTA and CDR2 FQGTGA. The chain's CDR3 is CASSDGQGRGETQYF. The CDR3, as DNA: TGTGCCAGCAGCGACGGACAGGGGCGTGGGGAGACCCAGTACTTC.

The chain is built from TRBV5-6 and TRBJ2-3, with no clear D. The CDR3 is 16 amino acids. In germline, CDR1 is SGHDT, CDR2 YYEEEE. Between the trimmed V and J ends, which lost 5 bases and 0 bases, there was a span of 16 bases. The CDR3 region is CASRNFPYSSTDTQYF. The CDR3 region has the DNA TGTGCCAGCAGAAATTTTCCCTATTCTAGCACAGATACGCAGTATTTT.